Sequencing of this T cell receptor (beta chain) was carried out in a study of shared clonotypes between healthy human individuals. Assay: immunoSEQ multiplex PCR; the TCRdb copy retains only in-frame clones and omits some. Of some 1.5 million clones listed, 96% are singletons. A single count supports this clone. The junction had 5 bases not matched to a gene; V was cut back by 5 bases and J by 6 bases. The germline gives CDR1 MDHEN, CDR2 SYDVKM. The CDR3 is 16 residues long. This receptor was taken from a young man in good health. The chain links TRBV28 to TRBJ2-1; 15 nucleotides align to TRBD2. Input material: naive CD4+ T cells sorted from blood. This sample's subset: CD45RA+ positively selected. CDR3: CASSIEGLAGGNEQFF. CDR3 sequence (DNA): TGTGCCAGCAGTATAGAGGGACTAGCGGGGGGCAATGAGCAGTTCTTC. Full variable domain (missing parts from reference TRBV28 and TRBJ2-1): DVKVTQSSRYLVKRTGEKVFLECVQDMDHENMFWYRQDPGLGLRLIYFSYDVKMKEKGDIPEGYSVSREKKERFSLILESASTNQTSMYLCASSIEGLAGGNEQFFGPGTRLTVL.